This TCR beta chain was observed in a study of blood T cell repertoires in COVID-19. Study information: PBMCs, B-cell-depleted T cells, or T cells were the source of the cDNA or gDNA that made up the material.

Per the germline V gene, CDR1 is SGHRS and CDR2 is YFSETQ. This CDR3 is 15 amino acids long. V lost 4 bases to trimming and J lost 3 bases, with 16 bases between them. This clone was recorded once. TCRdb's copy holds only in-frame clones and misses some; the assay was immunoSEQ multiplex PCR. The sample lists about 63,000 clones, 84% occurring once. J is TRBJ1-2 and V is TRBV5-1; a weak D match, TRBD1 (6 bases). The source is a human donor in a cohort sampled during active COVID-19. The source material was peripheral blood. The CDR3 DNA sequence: TGCGCCAGCAGCGCCAAGTACAGGGTCGACTATGGCTACACCTTC. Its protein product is CASSAKYRVDYGYTF.